The 14 T cell receptor beta chains given below trace back to one sample, sequenced in a study of shared clonotypes between healthy human individuals. Generated by immunoSEQ multiplex PCR, the TCRdb table keeps only in-frame clones and is missing some. The table lists roughly 1,500,000 clones, 98% of them singletons. Sequencing was performed on naive CD4+ T cells sorted from blood. Subset in this sample: CD45RA+ positively selected. The source of these receptors is a man aged 25 to 40 in good health.

The chain has TRBV10-3 and TRBJ2-2; TRBD1 or TRBD2 may be the D gene (5 bases each). CDR1 ENHRY and CDR2 SYGVKD come from the germline V gene. The CDR3 has 15 residues. V was cut by 5 bases and J by 0 bases, with 10 bases left in between. This chain's CDR3 is CAISRDGTNTGELFF. The DNA for the CDR3 is TGTGCCATCAGTCGGGACGGGACGAACACCGGGGAGCTGTTTTTT.

This chain links TRBV5-4 with TRBJ1-4, with 7 bases aligning to TRBD1. V shed 5 bases and J 3 bases; nucleotides not matched to a gene: 7. The CDR3 runs to 15 residues. Germline CDR1 SGHNT, CDR2 YYREEE (reference sequence). CDR3 amino acids: CASSSGQAANEKLFF. The CDR3 DNA reads TGTGCCAGCAGTTCCGGACAGGCCGCTAATGAAAAACTGTTTTTT.

The genes are TRBV11-3 and TRBJ1-3, with 9 bases that match TRBD1. Unmatched junction bases numbered 15, after V lost 6 bases and J lost 6 bases. The length of the CDR3 is 17 residues. Germline V gives CDR1 SGHNT, CDR2 YENEEA. The CDR3: CASRKKQGQGLANTIYF. The CDR3 nucleotides are TGTGCCAGCAGAAAAAAGCAGGGACAGGGCTTGGCAAACACCATATATTTT.

For this clone: The sample carries other DNA sequences with the same CDR3. This chain links TRBV10-3 with TRBJ2-3; 9 bases are a match to TRBD1. Trimming cost V 4 bases and J 1 base; bases outside gene matches: 3. This CDR3 has 15 amino acids. Germline CDR1 reads ENHRY; CDR2 reads SYGVKD. CDR3 amino acids: CAISGDRVGTDTQYF. DNA of the CDR3: TGTGCCATCAGTGGGGACAGGGTAGGCACAGATACGCAGTATTTT.

Comments on this clone: Its ends do not fully match the called genes, so a read error is possible. The V call is TRBV7-7, the J call TRBJ1-1; 7 bases match TRBD1. The CDR3 loop spans 13 amino acids. Looked up from germline, CDR1 is SSHAT and CDR2 is FNYEAQ (reference sequence). The CDR3 DNA reads TGTGCTAGCAGCCCTCAGGGGGGCACTGAAGCTTTCTTT. Its protein product is CASSPQGGTEAFF.

The chain carries TRBV6-5 and TRBJ2-7, with D possibly TRBD2 on 6 matching bases. The V and J ends lost 0 bases and 2 bases respectively, with 14 bases between them. Germline lookup yields CDR1 MNHEY and CDR2 SVGAGI. CDR3 length: 16 amino acids. The CDR3 coding sequence is TGTGCCAGCAGTTACTCGGCGGCGGGACCAACCTACGAGCAGTACTTC. Protein sequence: CASSYSAAGPTYEQYF.

The gene calls are TRBV10-3 and TRBJ2-3; either TRBD1 or TRBD2 may fit D (5 bases each). Looked up from germline, CDR1 is ENHRY and CDR2 is SYGVKD. The CDR3 sequence is 13 residues long. Between the trimmed V and J ends, which lost 10 bases and 0 bases, there was a span of 11 bases. The CDR3 loop is CATGTGSTDTQYF. The CDR3 region has the DNA TGTGCCACCGGGACGGGGAGCACAGATACGCAGTATTTT.

The J gene is TRBJ2-7, the V gene TRBV27; 8 bases agree with TRBD1. The CDR3 is made up of 14 amino acids. Germline CDR1 and CDR2: MNHEY and SMNVEV (reference sequence). V trimming: 5 bases; J trimming: 7 bases; junction bases outside the gene matches: 10. The CDR3 DNA reads TGTGCCAGCAGTAAAAGACAGGGGTTTGTGGAGCAGTACTTC. It encodes CASSKRQGFVEQYF.

The chain has TRBV7-2 and TRBJ2-7; TRBD2 matches 13 bases. V lost 0 bases to trimming and J lost 5 bases; unmatched junction nucleotides: 7. CDR3 length: 17 amino acids. CDR1 SGHTA and CDR2 FQGNSA come from the germline V gene. The CDR3 region has the DNA TGTGCCAGCAGCTTAGCGGGGACTAGCGGGAAATCCAACGAGCAGTACTTC. Its translation: CASSLAGTSGKSNEQYF.

The V gene is TRBV10-2, the J gene TRBJ1-5, with 11 bases matching TRBD1. Germline CDR1 and CDR2: WSHSY and SAAADI. CDR3 length: 18 amino acids. Trimming took 4 bases from V and 6 from J; bases not matched to a gene: 14. This chain's CDR3 is CASSGGQGGSLAGQPQHF. The CDR3 coding sequence is TGCGCCAGCAGTGGGGGACAGGGGGGGTCCCTCGCCGGTCAGCCCCAGCATTTT.

The chain joins TRBV27 to TRBJ1-1; 7 bases agree with TRBD1. CDR3 length: 14 amino acids. V trimming: 6 bases; J trimming: 0 bases; junction bases outside the gene matches: 4. Looked up from germline, CDR1 is MNHEY and CDR2 is SMNVEV (reference sequence). The CDR3 bases are TGTGCCAGCAGGTCCACAGGGGTGAACACTGAAGCTTTCTTT. Translation: CASRSTGVNTEAFF.

V and J are TRBV5-1 and TRBJ2-2, with 8 bases that match TRBD2. Losses at the gene ends were 3 bases for V and 4 bases for J; bases not matched to a gene: 5. The CDR3 is 15 amino acids. In germline, CDR1 is SGHRS, CDR2 YFSETQ. The CDR3 loop reads CASSSSGRGTGELFF. Written as DNA, the CDR3 is TGCGCCAGCAGCTCGAGCGGGAGAGGCACCGGGGAGCTGTTTTTT.

V is TRBV12-5 and J is TRBJ2-7; D not certain. Per germline, CDR1 LGHNT and CDR2 FRNRAP. Deletions cut 0 bases from V and 6 bases from J, with 6 bases between. The CDR3 consists of 12 residues. CDR3 DNA: TGTGCTAGTGGTTTGGTACGAGGCGAGCAGTACTTC. As protein: CASGLVRGEQYF.

Only one count was recorded for this clone. Other nucleotide sequences from this sample produce the same CDR3. The genes are TRBV6-6 and TRBJ2-3; no definite D call. V dropped 7 bases and J dropped 1 base, with 6 bases sitting between them. Germline CDR1 reads MNHNY; CDR2 reads SVGAGI (reference sequence). CDR3 length: 12 residues. In DNA, the CDR3 is TGTGCCAGCACGCGAGGCACAGATACGCAGTATTTT. This gives the protein CASTRGTDTQYF.